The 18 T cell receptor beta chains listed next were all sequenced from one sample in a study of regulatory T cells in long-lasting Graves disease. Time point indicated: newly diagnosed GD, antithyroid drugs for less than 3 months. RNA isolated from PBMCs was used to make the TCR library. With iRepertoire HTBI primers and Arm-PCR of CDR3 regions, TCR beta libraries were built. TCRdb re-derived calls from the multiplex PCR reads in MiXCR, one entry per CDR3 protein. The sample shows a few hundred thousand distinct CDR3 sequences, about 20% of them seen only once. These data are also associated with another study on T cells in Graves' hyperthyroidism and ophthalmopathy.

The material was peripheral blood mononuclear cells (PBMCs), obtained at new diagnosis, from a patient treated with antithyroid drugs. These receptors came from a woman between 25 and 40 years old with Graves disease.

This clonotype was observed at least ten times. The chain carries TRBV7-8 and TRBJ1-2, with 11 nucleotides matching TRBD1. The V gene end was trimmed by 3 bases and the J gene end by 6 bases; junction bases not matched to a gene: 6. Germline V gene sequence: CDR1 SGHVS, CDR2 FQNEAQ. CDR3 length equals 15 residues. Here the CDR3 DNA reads TGTGCCAGCAGCTTCCGAGGACAGGGGGCTAATGGCTACACCTTC. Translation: CASSFRGQGANGYTF. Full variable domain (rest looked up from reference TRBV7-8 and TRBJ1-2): GAGVSQSPRYKVAKRGQDVALRCDPISGHVSLFWYQQALGQGPEFLTYFQNEAQLDKSGLPSDRFFAERPEGSVSTLKIQRTQQEDSAVYLCASSFRGQGANGYTFGSGTRLTVV.

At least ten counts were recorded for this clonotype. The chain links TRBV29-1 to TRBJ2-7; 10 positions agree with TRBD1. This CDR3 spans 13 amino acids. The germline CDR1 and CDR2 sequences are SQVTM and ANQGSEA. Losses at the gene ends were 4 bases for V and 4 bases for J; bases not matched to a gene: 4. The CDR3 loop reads CSVAWDRGYEQYF. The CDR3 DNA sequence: TGCAGCGTTGCCTGGGACAGGGGATACGAGCAGTACTTC.

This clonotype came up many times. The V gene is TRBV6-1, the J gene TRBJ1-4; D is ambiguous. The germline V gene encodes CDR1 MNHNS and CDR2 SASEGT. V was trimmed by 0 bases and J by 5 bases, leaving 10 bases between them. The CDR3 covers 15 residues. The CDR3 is CASSEAGSQNEKLFF. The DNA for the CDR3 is TGTGCCAGCAGTGAAGCCGGGTCCCAAAATGAAAAACTGTTTTTT.

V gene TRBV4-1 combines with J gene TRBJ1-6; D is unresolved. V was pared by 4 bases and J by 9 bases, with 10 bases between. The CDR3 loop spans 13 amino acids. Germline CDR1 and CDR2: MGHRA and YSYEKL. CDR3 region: CASSPLLGSPLHF. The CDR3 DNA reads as TGCGCCAGCAGCCCCCTATTGGGTTCACCCCTCCACTTT.

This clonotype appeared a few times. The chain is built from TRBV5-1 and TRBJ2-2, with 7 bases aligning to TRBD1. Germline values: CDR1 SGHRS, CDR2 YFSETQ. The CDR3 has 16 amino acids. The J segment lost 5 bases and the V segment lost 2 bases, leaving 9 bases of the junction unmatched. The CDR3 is CASSFQTGRRTGELFF. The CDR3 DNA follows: TGCGCCAGCAGCTTCCAGACAGGGAGAAGAACCGGGGAGCTGTTTTTT.

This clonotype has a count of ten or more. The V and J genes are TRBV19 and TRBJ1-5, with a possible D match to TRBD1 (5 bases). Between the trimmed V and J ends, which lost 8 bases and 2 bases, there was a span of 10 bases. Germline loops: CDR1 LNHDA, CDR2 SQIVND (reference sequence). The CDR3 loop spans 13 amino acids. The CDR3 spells CASRGVGNQPQHF. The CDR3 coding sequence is TGTGCCAGTCGGGGGGTGGGCAATCAGCCCCAGCATTTT.

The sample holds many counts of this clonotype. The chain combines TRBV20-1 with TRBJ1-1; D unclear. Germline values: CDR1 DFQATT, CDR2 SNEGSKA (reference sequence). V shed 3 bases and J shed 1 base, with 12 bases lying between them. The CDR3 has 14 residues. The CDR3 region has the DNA TGCAGTGCTAGGGTTTCCGCGTGGAACACTGAAGCTTTCTTT. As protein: CSARVSAWNTEAFF.

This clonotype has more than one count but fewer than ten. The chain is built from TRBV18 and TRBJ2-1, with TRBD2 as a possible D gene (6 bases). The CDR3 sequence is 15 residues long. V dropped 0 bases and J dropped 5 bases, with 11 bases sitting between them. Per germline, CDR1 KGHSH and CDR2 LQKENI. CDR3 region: CASSPPSGIDNEQFF. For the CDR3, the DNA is TGTGCCAGCTCACCACCTAGCGGCATCGACAATGAGCAGTTCTTC.

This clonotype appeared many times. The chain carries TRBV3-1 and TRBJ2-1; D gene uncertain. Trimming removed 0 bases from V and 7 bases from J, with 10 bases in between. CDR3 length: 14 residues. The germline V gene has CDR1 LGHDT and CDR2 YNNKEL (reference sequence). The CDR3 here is CASSQDSYGNEQFF. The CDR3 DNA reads TGTGCCAGCAGCCAAGACTCATACGGGAATGAGCAGTTCTTC.

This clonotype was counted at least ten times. The CDR3, as DNA: TGTGCCAGCAGTTACGCAAGATCCGGGACTAGCGAGGGTGAGCAGTTCTTC. Translating it yields CASSYARSGTSEGEQFF. The chain has TRBV6-2 or TRBV6-3 and TRBJ2-1; TRBD2 aligns across 10 bases. Germline CDR1 and CDR2: MNHEY and SVGEGT. V shed 2 bases and J 9 bases; nucleotides not matched to a gene: 13. CDR3 length equals 17 residues.

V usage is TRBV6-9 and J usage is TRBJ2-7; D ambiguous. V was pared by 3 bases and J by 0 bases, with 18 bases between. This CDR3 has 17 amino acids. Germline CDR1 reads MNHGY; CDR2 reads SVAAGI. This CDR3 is CASSYTWKSEDSYEQYF. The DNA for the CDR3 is TGTGCCAGCAGTTACACTTGGAAGTCCGAAGACTCCTACGAGCAGTACTTC.

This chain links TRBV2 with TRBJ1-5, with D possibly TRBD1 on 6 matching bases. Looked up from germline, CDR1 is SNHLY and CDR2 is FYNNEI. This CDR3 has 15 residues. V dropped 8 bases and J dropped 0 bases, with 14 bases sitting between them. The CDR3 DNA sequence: TGTGCCAGCGGGGTGACAGGAGTTAGCAATCAGCCCCAGCATTTT. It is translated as CASGVTGVSNQPQHF. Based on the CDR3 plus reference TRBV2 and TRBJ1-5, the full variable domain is EPEVTQTPSHQVTQMGQEVILRCVPISNHLYFYWYRQILGQKVEFLVSFYNNEISEKSEIFDDQFSVERPDGSNFTLKIRSTKLEDSAMYFCASGVTGVSNQPQHFGDGTRLSIL.

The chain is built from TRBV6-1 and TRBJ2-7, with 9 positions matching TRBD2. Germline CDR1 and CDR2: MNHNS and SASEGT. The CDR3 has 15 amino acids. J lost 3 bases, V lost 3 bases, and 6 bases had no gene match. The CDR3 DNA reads TGTGCCAGCAGTGACCTCGGACTAGCGCACTACGAGCAGTACTTC. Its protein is CASSDLGLAHYEQYF.

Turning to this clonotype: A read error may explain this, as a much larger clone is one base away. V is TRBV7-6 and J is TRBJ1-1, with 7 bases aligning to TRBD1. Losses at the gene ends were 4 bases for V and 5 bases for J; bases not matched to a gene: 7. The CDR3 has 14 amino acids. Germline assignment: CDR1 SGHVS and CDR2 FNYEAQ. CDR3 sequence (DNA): TGTGCCAGCAGCTCGGTACAGGGGTGGACTGAAGCTTTCTTT. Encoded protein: CASSSVQGWTEAFF.

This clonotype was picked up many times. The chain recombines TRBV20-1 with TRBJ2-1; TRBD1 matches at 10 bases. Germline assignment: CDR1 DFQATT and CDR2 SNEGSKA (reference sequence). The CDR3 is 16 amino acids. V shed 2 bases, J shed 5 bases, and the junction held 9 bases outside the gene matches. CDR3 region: CSARRFGGTGDNEQFF. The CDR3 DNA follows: TGCAGTGCTAGAAGATTCGGGGGGACAGGGGACAATGAGCAGTTCTTC.

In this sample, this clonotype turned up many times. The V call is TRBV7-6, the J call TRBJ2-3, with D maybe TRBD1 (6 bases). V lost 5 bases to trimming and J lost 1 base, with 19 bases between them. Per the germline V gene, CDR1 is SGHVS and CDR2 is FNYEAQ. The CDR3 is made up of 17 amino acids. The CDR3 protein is CASSPTNREMGTDTQYF. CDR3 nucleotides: TGTGCCAGCAGCCCCACGAACAGGGAGATGGGCACAGATACGCAGTATTTT. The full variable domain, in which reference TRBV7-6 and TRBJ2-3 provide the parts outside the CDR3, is GAGVSQSPRYKVTKRGQDVALRCDPISGHVSLYWYRQALGQGPEFLTYFNYEAQQDKSGLPNDRFSAERPEGSISTLTIQRTEQRDSAMYRCASSPTNREMGTDTQYFGPGTRLTVL.

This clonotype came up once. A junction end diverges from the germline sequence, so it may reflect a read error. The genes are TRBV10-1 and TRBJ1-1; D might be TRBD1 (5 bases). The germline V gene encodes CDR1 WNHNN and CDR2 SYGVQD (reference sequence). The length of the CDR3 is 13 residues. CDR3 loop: CASSESGLPEAFF. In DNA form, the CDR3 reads TGCGCCAGCAGTGAGTCGGGACTACCTGAAGCCTTCTTT.

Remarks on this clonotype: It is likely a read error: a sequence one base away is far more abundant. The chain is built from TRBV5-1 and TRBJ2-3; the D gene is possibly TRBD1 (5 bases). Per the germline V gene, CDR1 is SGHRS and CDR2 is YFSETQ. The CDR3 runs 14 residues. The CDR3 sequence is CASSPPERTGTQYF. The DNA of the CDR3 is TGTGCCAGCAGCCCCCCCGAACGCACAGGTACGCAGTATTTT.